Below are 19 T cell receptor beta chains sequenced from a single sample in a study of blood T cell repertoires in COVID-19. Sequencing used immunoSEQ multiplex PCR; TCRdb keeps in-frame clones, though not all of them. The table includes 95,000 to 110,000 clones, around 85% detected once. Sequenced sample: peripheral blood. The receptors were sampled from a woman aged 80 or older with active or convalescent COVID-19.

The table lists this clone with a few counts. This chain uses TRBV14 with TRBJ2-7; 8 nucleotides match TRBD1. V lost 1 base, J lost 6 bases, and 8 bases stayed unmatched. Germline V gene sequence: CDR1 SGHDN, CDR2 FVKESK. The CDR3 is 15 residues long. CDR3 sequence reads: CASSQALTGVGEQYF. The CDR3 nucleotides read TGTGCCAGCAGCCAAGCATTGACAGGGGTCGGCGAGCAGTACTTC.

V and J are TRBV6-2 or TRBV6-3 and TRBJ1-1; D not resolved. Trimming pared 1 base from V and 1 base from J, leaving 4 bases between. The CDR3 covers 13 residues. Germline CDR1 is MNHEY and CDR2 is SVGEGT. The CDR3 nucleotides read TGTGCCAGCAGTTACTTCAGGAACACTGAAGCTTTCTTT. This gives the protein CASSYFRNTEAFF.

The genes are TRBV5-1 and TRBJ2-7; 8 positions match TRBD1. V lost 3 bases to trimming and J lost 3 bases; unmatched junction nucleotides: 8. Germline assignment: CDR1 SGHRS and CDR2 YFSETQ. The CDR3 covers 15 residues. CDR3 in amino acids: CASSYTTGGIYEQYF. CDR3 in DNA: TGCGCCAGCAGCTACACAACAGGGGGAATCTACGAGCAGTACTTC.

The chain joins TRBV7-2 to TRBJ1-5; a possible D gene is TRBD1 (6 bases). Germline CDR1 and CDR2: SGHTA and FQGNSA. V was clipped by 3 bases and J by 6 bases, with 15 bases between them. This CDR3 has 15 amino acids. The CDR3 protein is CASSFEGGGGQPQHF. The CDR3 DNA reads TGTGCCAGCAGCTTTGAAGGCGGGGGCGGTCAGCCCCAGCATTTT. The complete variable domain, with remaining parts taken from reference TRBV7-2 and TRBJ1-5, reads GAGVSQSPSNKVTEKGKDVELRCDPISGHTALYWYRQSLGQGLEFLIYFQGNSAPDKSGLPSDRFSAERTGGSVSTLTIQRTQQEDSAVYLCASSFEGGGGQPQHFGDGTRLSIL.

This chain's CDR3 is CASSMGQTRAEAFF. The CDR3 nucleotides read TGTGCCAGTAGTATGGGGCAAACTCGGGCTGAAGCTTTCTTT. The V gene is TRBV19, the J gene TRBJ1-1; a weak D match, TRBD1 (5 bases). V shed 3 bases and J shed 6 bases, with 14 bases lying between them. There are 14 residues in the CDR3. CDR1 is LNHDA and CDR2 is SQIVND in the germline V gene (reference sequence).

V and J are TRBV28 and TRBJ2-3; 9 bases fit TRBD1. After removal of 5 bases from V and 4 bases from J, the junction contained 10 bases not matched to a gene. In germline, CDR1 is MDHEN, CDR2 SYDVKM. The CDR3 loop spans 16 amino acids. CDR3 DNA sequence: TGTGCCAGCAGTCCCCGGGGGACAGGGTCCCCAGATACGCAGTATTTT. Protein sequence: CASSPRGTGSPDTQYF.

This chain uses TRBV7-9 with TRBJ1-1; a possible D gene is TRBD1 (6 bases). Looked up from germline, CDR1 is SEHNR and CDR2 is FQNEAQ (reference sequence). The CDR3 contains 13 residues. Trimming removed 8 bases at V and 4 bases at J, with 14 bases between. The CDR3 is CASGAATGTEAFF. The CDR3 DNA sequence: TGTGCCAGCGGCGCCGCGACAGGCACTGAAGCTTTCTTT. Full variable domain (rest looked up from reference TRBV7-9 and TRBJ1-1): DTGVSQNPRHKITKRGQNVTFRCDPISEHNRLYWYRQTLGQGPEFLTYFQNEAQLEKSRLLSDRFSAERPKGSFSTLEIQRTEQGDSAMYLCASGAATGTEAFFGQGTRLTVV.

The chain is built from TRBV4-3 and TRBJ2-2; maybe TRBD2 (6 bases). This CDR3 region has 17 residues. V shed 0 bases and J shed 4 bases, with 15 bases lying between them. Germline loops: CDR1 LGHNA, CDR2 YSLEER. The CDR3 DNA is TGCGCCAGCAGCCAAGATATTCGTGACGGGGGCACCGGGGAGCTGTTTTTT. Translated, it gives CASSQDIRDGGTGELFF.

The chain employs TRBV28 and TRBJ2-7; D is unresolved. The germline CDR1 and CDR2 sequences are MDHEN and SYDVKM. This CDR3 is 10 amino acids long. Trimming stripped 4 bases from V and 6 bases from J, with 4 bases between. CDR3 nucleotides: TGTGCCAGCAGTTCCGTCGAGCAGTACTTC. Translated: CASSSVEQYF.

This clone occurred once. The V and J genes are TRBV4-1 and TRBJ1-5, with D uncertain. This CDR3 has 15 amino acids. CDR1 MGHRA and CDR2 YSYEKL come from the germline V gene. Trimming shortened V by 0 bases and J by 0 bases, and 6 bases separated the two germline ends. The CDR3 region is CASSQDRYSNQPQHF. The CDR3, as DNA: TGCGCCAGCAGCCAAGACCGCTATAGCAATCAGCCCCAGCATTTT.

The gene calls are TRBV18 and TRBJ1-1, with 7 positions matching TRBD1. In germline, CDR1 is KGHSH, CDR2 LQKENI. The ends lost 6 bases at V and 4 bases at J; junction bases unmatched: 8. The CDR3 has 14 amino acids. CDR3 loop: CASSLEGGLTEAFF. CDR3 nucleotides: TGTGCCAGCTCCCTCGAAGGGGGCCTCACTGAAGCTTTCTTT.

The gene calls are TRBV30 and TRBJ2-3; maybe TRBD2 (5 bases). With 4 bases removed from V and 4 bases from J, the gap between germline ends came to 9 bases. Germline V CDR1 and CDR2: GTSNPN, SVGIG (reference sequence). The CDR3 consists of 12 residues. Written as DNA, the CDR3 is TGTGCCTGGACCGCGCGGGCAGATACGCAGTATTTT. Amino acids: CAWTARADTQYF.

This clone was seen just once. The CDR3 here is CASSFGNRGKGQPQHF. The CDR3, as DNA: TGTGCCAGTAGCTTTGGTAACCGGGGTAAGGGTCAGCCCCAGCATTTT. J is TRBJ1-5 and V is TRBV19; D unclear. The CDR3 runs 16 residues. Trimming stripped 6 bases from V and 6 bases from J, with 21 bases between. Germline V gives CDR1 LNHDA, CDR2 SQIVND (reference sequence).

The rearrangement uses TRBV3-1 (or the pseudogene TRBV3-2) and TRBJ2-7, with 8 bases aligning to TRBD2. The CDR3 has 13 residues. Germline CDR1 and CDR2: LGHDT and YNNKEL (reference sequence). V dropped 4 bases and J dropped 5; count of bases not matched to a gene: 4. CDR3 in amino acids: CASSRGLAHEQYF. In DNA, the CDR3 is TGTGCCAGCAGCCGCGGACTAGCCCACGAGCAGTACTTC.

The rearrangement uses TRBV5-6 and TRBJ1-2; no clear D gene. The length of the CDR3 is 14 residues. V dropped 0 bases and J dropped 3 bases, with 9 bases sitting between them. CDR1 is SGHDT and CDR2 is YYEEEE in the germline V gene. The CDR3 is CASSLVQVDYGYTF. CDR3 nucleotides: TGTGCCAGCAGCTTGGTCCAGGTAGACTATGGCTACACCTTC.

V gene TRBV7-9 combines with J gene TRBJ1-1; D unclear. Trimming stripped 1 base from V and 5 bases from J, with 14 bases between. This CDR3 contains 15 residues. The germline V gene has CDR1 SEHNR and CDR2 FQNEAQ (reference sequence). The DNA of the CDR3 is TGTGCCAGCAGCTTAGTTTCAACGGGGAGGACTGAAGCTTTCTTT. It translates to CASSLVSTGRTEAFF.

The chain employs TRBV27 and TRBJ2-1; the match to TRBD2 covers 14 bases. CDR1 is MNHEY, CDR2 SMNVEV, per germline (reference sequence). V gave up 4 bases and J gave up 8 bases; unmatched junction bases: 10. The CDR3 runs 17 residues. Written as DNA, the CDR3 is TGTGCCAGCAGTTCCGGGACTAGCGGGAGAGGGGGCGATGAGCAGTTCTTC. Translating gives CASSSGTSGRGGDEQFF.

This clone occurred once. The chain employs TRBV6-5 and TRBJ1-1; D not certain. The CDR3 is 14 amino acids. Trimming removed 7 bases from V and 5 bases from J, with 17 bases in between. Germline loops: CDR1 MNHEY, CDR2 SVGAGI. CDR3 in DNA: TGTGCCAGCAACAGAGTGTTGGGGAGAACTGAAGCTTTCTTT. It is translated as CASNRVLGRTEAFF.

The J gene is TRBJ1-1, the V gene TRBV19; TRBD1 aligns across 8 bases. Trimming cost V 4 bases and J 1 base; bases outside gene matches: 8. Germline-derived CDR1 and CDR2 are LNHDA and SQIVND (reference sequence). This CDR3 has 16 amino acids. CDR3 coding DNA: TGTGCCAGTAGTACCACTATCGGACAGGGGAACACTGAAGCTTTCTTT. Amino acid sequence: CASSTTIGQGNTEAFF.